These 18 T cell receptor beta chains were all obtained from the same sample, sequenced in a study of CD8+ T cells in alopecia areata (dated by TCRdb to between 2017 and 2018). The time point label here, explained by the study, means: approximately 4 weeks on oral tofacitinib. This sample's treatment or condition label indicates: oral pan-JAK inhibitor, 5-10 mg twice daily. Library generation was performed with the immunoSEQ multiplex PCR assay. RNA was extracted from all samples and reverse transcribed into cDNA as template for TCR sequencing. TCRdb took this table from immuneACCESS and kept in-frame rearrangements with V and J called. Such tables lack part of the clones; where checked against another copy, unresolved V genes explain under half of the gap, and the rest is unexplained. This sample holds 160,000 or so clones; 50% to 70% were observed only once. Clones ranked in the top ten supply approximately 0.9% of the sample.

The source material was CD4+ T cells sorted from blood, sampled at week 4, from a patient treated with tofacitinib. The receptors here all came from a human donor with alopecia areata.

This clone was detected a few times. This sequence joins TRBV12-5 and TRBJ1-2; D unclear. This CDR3 comprises 15 residues. Germline CDR1 is LGHNT and CDR2 is FRNRAP. Trimming left V 1 base short and J 4 bases short, with 13 bases between. CDR3 coding DNA: TGTGCTAGTGGTTTGGACCTGAGGGAGTCCTATGGCTACACCTTC. Translating it yields CASGLDLRESYGYTF.

The table lists this clone with a few counts. CDR3 in amino acids: CASTQGSGNTIYF. The DNA of the CDR3 is TGTGCCAGCACCCAGGGGTCTGGAAACACCATATATTTT. This chain joins TRBV6-5 and TRBJ1-3, with a tentative D call TRBD1 (6 bases). From germline, CDR1 is MNHEY and CDR2 SVGAGI. V dropped 7 bases and J dropped 1 base, with 8 bases sitting between them. This CDR3 spans 13 amino acids.

The V gene is TRBV29-1, the J gene TRBJ2-5; D remains unclear. The CDR3 sequence is 12 residues long. In germline, CDR1 is SQVTM, CDR2 ANQGSEA. The V end was cut by 7 bases, the J end by 2 bases, with 11 bases between. CDR3 amino acids: CSGGRLQETQYF. The CDR3, as DNA: TGCAGCGGAGGACGGTTACAAGAGACCCAGTACTTC.

This clone was found a few times. The chain recombines TRBV7-2 with TRBJ2-1; 10 bases agree with TRBD2. The CDR3 has 15 amino acids. V was clipped by 5 bases and J by 9 bases; unmatched bases: 10. CDR1 and CDR2 from the germline V gene are SGHTA and FQGNSA. This CDR3 is CASSPQRGGWSEQFF. In nucleotides, the CDR3 is TGTGCCAGCAGCCCCCAGCGGGGGGGGTGGTCTGAGCAGTTCTTC.

This clone has just a few counts. This chain joins TRBV10-3 and TRBJ2-5; 7 bases are shared with TRBD1. V shed 10 bases and J 10 bases; nucleotides not matched to a gene: 15. The CDR3 has 13 residues. CDR1 is ENHRY, CDR2 SYGVKD, per germline. CDR3 sequence reads: CATRDRQVGGQYF. The CDR3 coding sequence is TGTGCCACCCGGGACAGACAAGTTGGCGGCCAGTACTTC.

This chain connects TRBV7-2 to TRBJ1-5; 7 nucleotides agree with TRBD1. Germline lookup yields CDR1 SGHTA and CDR2 FQGNSA. The CDR3 sequence is 14 residues long. V shed 8 bases, J shed 2 bases, and the junction held 6 bases outside the gene matches. The CDR3 DNA reads as TGTGCCAGCGGGCCCCAGGGGGGCAATCAGCCCCAGCATTTT. Amino acids: CASGPQGGNQPQHF.

The chain carries TRBV30 and TRBJ1-2; D not certain. The CDR3 spans 13 residues. V lost 2 bases and J 4 bases, leaving 11 bases between the germline ends. Per germline, CDR1 GTSNPN and CDR2 SVGIG (reference sequence). The CDR3 DNA reads as TGTGCCTGGAGTCGATATAGGAGCTATGGCTACACCTTC. Translated: CAWSRYRSYGYTF.

This clone was seen only once. The gene calls are TRBV29-1 and TRBJ1-2; D unresolved. The V gene's germline CDR1 is SQVTM and CDR2 ANQGSEA. V lost 3 bases and J 6 bases, leaving 8 bases between the germline ends. This CDR3 has 11 residues. For the CDR3, the DNA is TGCAGCGTTGATATAGGGAATGGCTACACCTTC. Its protein is CSVDIGNGYTF.

The V and J genes are TRBV11-2 and TRBJ2-7; D call uncertain. With 6 bases removed from V and 2 bases from J, the gap between germline ends came to 14 bases. Per germline, CDR1 SGHAT and CDR2 FQNNGV. The CDR3 runs to 14 residues. The CDR3 bases are TGTGCCAGCAGAACTTCGGGCTCGGCCTACGAGCAGTACTTC. It encodes CASRTSGSAYEQYF.

A few counts support this clone. The V and J genes are TRBV4-2 and TRBJ2-7; D perhaps matches TRBD1 (5 bases). Germline values: CDR1 LGHNA, CDR2 YNFKEQ. Trimming took off 0 bases at V and 5 bases at J, with 14 bases between the two ends. The CDR3 extends over 15 amino acids. DNA for the CDR3: TGTGCCAGCAGCCAAGATCGTAGGCAGGGAAACGAGCAGTACTTC. Protein sequence: CASSQDRRQGNEQYF.

The rearrangement uses TRBV30 and TRBJ1-6; no definite D call. V lost 3 bases and J lost 7, with 13 bases in between. This CDR3 region has 14 residues. Germline-derived CDR1 and CDR2 are GTSNPN and SVGIG (reference sequence). Here the CDR3 DNA reads TGTGCCTGGAGCTCCGGGATTTGGAATTCACCCCTCCACTTT. As protein: CAWSSGIWNSPLHF.

CDR3 residues: CASSLRRDREQYF. The CDR3 DNA is TGTGCCAGCAGCTTACGCCGGGACAGAGAGCAGTATTTT. The chain recombines TRBV7-2 with TRBJ2-3, with TRBD1 matching 7 bases. Germline V CDR1 and CDR2: SGHTA, FQGNSA. The CDR3 has 13 amino acids. Trimming cost V 2 bases and J 11 bases; bases outside gene matches: 7.

This clone has only a few counts. The V call is TRBV7-9, the J call TRBJ2-1; unclear D gene. This CDR3 is built from 11 residues. Germline V gives CDR1 SEHNR, CDR2 FQNEAQ (reference sequence). The V end was cut by 6 bases, the J end by 9 bases, with 9 bases between. The CDR3: CASRELGEQFF. The CDR3 coding sequence is TGTGCCAGCAGGGAGTTGGGTGAGCAGTTCTTC.

The chain has TRBV30 and TRBJ1-1, with D unresolved. CDR1 is GTSNPN and CDR2 is SVGIG in the germline V gene (reference sequence). The V end was cut by 0 bases, the J end by 1 base, with 6 bases between. The CDR3 runs to 13 residues. The CDR3 region is CAWSVIANTEAFF. The CDR3 coding sequence is TGTGCCTGGAGTGTTATCGCGAACACTGAAGCTTTCTTT.

The chain is built from TRBV19 and TRBJ2-7; 9 bases match TRBD1. Germline-derived CDR1 and CDR2 are LNHDA and SQIVND (reference sequence). The ends lost 5 bases at V and 2 bases at J; junction bases unmatched: 7. The CDR3 runs to 15 residues. The chain's CDR3 is CASSLLGQGAYEQYF. CDR3 DNA sequence: TGTGCCAGTAGTCTCCTGGGACAGGGTGCCTACGAGCAGTACTTC.

The genes are TRBV5-6 and TRBJ2-5, with TRBD2 identical over 10 bases. Trimming at V came to 3 bases and at J to 2 bases, leaving 7 bases not matched to a gene. Germline lookup yields CDR1 SGHDT and CDR2 YYEEEE. This CDR3 region has 16 residues. The CDR3 sequence is CASSSYKRGGQETQYF. The DNA of the CDR3 is TGTGCCAGCAGCTCGTATAAGCGGGGGGGACAAGAGACCCAGTACTTC.

V is TRBV9 and J is TRBJ1-4; TRBD1 matches 10 bases. Germline lookup yields CDR1 SGDLS and CDR2 YYNGEE. Trimming removed 4 bases from V and 8 bases from J; junction bases left unmatched: 8. The CDR3 length is 15 residues. The DNA of the CDR3 is TGTGCCAGCAGCATCACCGGGACAGGGGTGGAAAAACTGTTTTTT. Protein product: CASSITGTGVEKLFF. The variable domain in full, completed from reference TRBV9 and TRBJ1-4, reads DSGVTQTPKHLITATGQRVTLRCSPRSGDLSVYWYQQSLDQGLQFLIQYYNGEERAKGNILERFSAQQFPDLHSELNLSSLELGDSALYFCASSITGTGVEKLFFGSGTQLSVL.

The V call is TRBV29-1, the J call TRBJ2-3; no firm D call. The CDR3 spans 14 residues. Trimming stripped 6 bases from V and 2 bases from J, with 15 bases between. Germline loops: CDR1 SQVTM, CDR2 ANQGSEA. The CDR3 reads CSVLGPTATDTQYF. The CDR3 bases are TGCAGCGTCCTAGGGCCCACAGCCACAGATACGCAGTATTTT.